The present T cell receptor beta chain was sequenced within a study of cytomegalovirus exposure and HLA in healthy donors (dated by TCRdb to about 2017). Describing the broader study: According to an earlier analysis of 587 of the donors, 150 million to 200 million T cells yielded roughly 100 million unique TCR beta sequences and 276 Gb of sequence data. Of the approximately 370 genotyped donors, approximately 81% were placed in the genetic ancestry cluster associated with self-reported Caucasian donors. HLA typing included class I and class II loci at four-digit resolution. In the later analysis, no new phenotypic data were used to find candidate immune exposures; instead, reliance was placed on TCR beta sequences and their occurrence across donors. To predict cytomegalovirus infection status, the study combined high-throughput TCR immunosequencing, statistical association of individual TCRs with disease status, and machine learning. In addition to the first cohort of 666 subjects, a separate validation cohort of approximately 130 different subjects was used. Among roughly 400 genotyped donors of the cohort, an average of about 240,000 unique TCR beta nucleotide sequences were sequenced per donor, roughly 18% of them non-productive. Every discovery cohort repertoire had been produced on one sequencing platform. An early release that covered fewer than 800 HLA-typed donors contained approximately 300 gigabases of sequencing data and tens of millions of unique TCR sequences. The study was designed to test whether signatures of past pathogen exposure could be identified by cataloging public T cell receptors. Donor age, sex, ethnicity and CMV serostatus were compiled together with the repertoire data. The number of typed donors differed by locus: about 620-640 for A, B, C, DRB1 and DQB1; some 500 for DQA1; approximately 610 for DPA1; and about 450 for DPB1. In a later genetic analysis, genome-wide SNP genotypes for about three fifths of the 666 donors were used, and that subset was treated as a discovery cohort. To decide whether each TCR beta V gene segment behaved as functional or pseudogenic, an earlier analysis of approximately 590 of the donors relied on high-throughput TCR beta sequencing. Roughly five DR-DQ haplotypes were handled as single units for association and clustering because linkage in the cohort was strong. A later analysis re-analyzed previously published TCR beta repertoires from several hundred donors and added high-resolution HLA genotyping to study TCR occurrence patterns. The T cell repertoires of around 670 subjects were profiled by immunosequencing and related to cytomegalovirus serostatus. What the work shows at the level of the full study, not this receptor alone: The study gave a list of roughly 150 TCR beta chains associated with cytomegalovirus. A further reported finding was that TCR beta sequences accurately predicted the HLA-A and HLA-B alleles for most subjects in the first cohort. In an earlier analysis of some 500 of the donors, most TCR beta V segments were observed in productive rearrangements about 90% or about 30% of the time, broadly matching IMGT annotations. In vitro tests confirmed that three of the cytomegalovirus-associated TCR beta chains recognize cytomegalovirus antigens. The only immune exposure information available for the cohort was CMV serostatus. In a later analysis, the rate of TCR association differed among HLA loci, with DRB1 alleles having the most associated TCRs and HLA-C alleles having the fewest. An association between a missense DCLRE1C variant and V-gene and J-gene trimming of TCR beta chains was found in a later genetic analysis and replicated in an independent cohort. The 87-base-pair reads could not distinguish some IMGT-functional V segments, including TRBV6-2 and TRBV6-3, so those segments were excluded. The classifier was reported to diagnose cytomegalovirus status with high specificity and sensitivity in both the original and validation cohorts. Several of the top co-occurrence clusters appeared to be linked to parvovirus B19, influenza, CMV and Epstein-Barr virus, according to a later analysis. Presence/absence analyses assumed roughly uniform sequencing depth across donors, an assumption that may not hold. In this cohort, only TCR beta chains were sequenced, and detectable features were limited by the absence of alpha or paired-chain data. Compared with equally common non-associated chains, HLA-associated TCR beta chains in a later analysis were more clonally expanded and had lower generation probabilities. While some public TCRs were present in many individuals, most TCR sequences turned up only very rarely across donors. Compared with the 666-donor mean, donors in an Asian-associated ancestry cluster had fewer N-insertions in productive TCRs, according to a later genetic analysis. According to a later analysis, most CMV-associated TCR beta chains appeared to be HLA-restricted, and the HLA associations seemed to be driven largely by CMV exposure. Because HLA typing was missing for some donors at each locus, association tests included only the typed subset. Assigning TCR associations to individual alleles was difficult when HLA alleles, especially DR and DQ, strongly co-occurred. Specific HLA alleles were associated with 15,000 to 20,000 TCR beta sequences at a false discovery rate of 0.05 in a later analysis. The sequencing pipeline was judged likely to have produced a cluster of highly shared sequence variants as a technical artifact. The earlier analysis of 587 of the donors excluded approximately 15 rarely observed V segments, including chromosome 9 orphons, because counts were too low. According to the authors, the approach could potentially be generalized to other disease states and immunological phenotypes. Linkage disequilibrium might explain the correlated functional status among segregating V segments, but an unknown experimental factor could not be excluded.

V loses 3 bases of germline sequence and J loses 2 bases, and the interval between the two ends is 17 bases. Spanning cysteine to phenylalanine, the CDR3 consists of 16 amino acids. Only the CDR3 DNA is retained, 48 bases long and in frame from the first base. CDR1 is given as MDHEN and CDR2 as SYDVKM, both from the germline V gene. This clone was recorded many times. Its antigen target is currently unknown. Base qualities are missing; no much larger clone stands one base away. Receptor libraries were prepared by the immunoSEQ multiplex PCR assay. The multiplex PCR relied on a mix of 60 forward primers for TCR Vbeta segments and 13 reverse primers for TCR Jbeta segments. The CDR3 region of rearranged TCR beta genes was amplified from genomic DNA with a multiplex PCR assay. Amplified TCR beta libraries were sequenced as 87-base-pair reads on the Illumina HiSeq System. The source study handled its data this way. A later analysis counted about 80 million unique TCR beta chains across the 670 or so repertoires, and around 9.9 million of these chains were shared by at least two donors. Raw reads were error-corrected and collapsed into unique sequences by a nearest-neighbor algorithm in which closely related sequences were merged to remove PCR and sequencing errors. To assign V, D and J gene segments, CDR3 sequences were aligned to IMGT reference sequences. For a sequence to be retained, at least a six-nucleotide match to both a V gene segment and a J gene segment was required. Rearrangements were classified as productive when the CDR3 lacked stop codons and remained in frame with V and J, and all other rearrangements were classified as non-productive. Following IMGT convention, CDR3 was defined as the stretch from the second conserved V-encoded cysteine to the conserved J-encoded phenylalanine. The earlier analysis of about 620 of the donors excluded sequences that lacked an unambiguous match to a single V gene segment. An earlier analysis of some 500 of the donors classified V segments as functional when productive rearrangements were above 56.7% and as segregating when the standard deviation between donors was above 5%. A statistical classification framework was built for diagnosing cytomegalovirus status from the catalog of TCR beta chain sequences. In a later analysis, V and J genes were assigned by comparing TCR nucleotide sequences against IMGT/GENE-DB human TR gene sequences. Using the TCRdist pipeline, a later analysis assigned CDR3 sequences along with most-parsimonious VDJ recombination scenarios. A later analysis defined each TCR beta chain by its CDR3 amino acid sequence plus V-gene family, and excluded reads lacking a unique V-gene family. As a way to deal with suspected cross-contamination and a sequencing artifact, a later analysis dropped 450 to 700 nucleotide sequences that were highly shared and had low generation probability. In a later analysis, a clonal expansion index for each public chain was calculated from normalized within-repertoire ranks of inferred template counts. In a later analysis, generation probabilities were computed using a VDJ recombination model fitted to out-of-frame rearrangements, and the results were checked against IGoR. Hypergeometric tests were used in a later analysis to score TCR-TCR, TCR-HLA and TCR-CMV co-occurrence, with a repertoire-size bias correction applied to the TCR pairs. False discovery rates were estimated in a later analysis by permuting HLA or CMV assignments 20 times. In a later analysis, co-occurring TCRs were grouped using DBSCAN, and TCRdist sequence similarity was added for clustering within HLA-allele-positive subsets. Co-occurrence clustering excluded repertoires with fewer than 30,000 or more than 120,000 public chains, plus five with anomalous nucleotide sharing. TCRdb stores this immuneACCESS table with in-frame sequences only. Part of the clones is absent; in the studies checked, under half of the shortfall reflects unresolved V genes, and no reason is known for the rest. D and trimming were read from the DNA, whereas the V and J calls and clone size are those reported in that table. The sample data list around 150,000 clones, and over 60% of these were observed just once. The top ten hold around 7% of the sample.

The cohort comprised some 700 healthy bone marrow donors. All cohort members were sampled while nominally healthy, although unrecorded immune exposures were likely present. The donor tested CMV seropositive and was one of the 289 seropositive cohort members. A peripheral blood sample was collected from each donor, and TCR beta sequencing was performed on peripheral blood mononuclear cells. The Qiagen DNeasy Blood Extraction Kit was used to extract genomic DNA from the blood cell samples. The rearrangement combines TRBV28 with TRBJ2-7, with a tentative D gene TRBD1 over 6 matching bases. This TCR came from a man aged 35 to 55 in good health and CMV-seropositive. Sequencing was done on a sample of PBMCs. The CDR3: CASSFLPGQGPYEQYF. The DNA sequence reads TGTGCCAGCAGTTTTTTGCCGGGACAAGGCCCCTACGAGCAGTACTTC.